This entry lists 16 T cell receptor beta chains sequenced from one sample in a study of blood T cell repertoires in COVID-19. TCRdb keeps only in-frame clones here, not all; method: immunoSEQ multiplex PCR. The sample has 280,000 or so clones; about 85% are singletons. Sequences were obtained from peripheral blood. The receptors stem from a human donor in a cohort sampled during active COVID-19.

The chain is built from TRBV13 and TRBJ2-1; D is unresolved. Germline loops: CDR1 PRHDT, CDR2 FYEKMQ (reference sequence). CDR3 size: 13 residues. V gave up 5 bases and J gave up 10 bases, with 15 bases separating them. The CDR3 loop is CASSPRGRNEQFF. DNA for the CDR3: TGTGCCAGCAGCCCCCGTGGCAGGAACGAGCAGTTCTTC. Using reference TRBV13 and TRBJ2-1 for the parts outside the CDR3, the full variable domain is AAGVIQSPRHLIKEKRETATLKCYPIPRHDTVYWYQQGPGQDPQFLISFYEKMQSDKGSIPDRFSAQQFSDYHSELNMSSLELGDSALYFCASSPRGRNEQFFGPGTRLTVL.

The rearrangement links TRBV11-2 to TRBJ1-6; D not resolved. The V and J ends lost 5 bases and 0 bases respectively, with 14 bases between them. Germline V gives CDR1 SGHAT, CDR2 FQNNGV. This CDR3 contains 17 residues. This CDR3 is CASSMLAASSYNSPLHF. The CDR3 bases are TGTGCCAGCAGCATGCTGGCAGCTAGCTCCTATAATTCACCCCTCCACTTT.

The CDR3 DNA is TGTGCCAGCAGCCCCCGGACAGGAGGCGGACTAGCGGTTACGAAGCAGTACTTC. Residues: CASSPRTGGGLAVTKQYF. The chain carries TRBV11-2 and TRBJ2-7; 10 bases map to TRBD2. CDR3 length: 18 amino acids. V trimming: 5 bases; J trimming: 8 bases; junction bases outside the gene matches: 21. Germline CDR1 reads SGHAT; CDR2 reads FQNNGV.

V is TRBV5-6 and J is TRBJ1-5, with D possibly matching TRBD1 (6 bases). CDR1 is SGHDT, CDR2 YYEEEE, per germline. V lost 3 bases, J lost 11 bases, and 18 bases lay in between. The CDR3 covers 14 residues. The CDR3 region has the DNA TGTGCCAGCAGCTCAAACCAGGGGATCACGTCCCAGCATTTT. It codes for CASSSNQGITSQHF.

V is TRBV7-9 and J is TRBJ2-3; TRBD2 matches at 10 bases. The CDR3 extends over 18 amino acids. CDR1 is SEHNR and CDR2 is FQNEAQ in the germline V gene (reference sequence). With 3 bases clipped from V and 1 base from J, the junction kept 10 bases outside the gene matches. The CDR3 nucleotides read TGTGCCAGCAGCTTTTTGAGGCGGACTAGCGGTCGCACAGATACGCAGTATTTT. The encoded protein is CASSFLRRTSGRTDTQYF.

The J gene is TRBJ1-5, the V gene TRBV7-8; 10 bases agree with TRBD1. V lost 7 bases to trimming and J lost 5 bases; unmatched junction nucleotides: 5. Looked up from germline, CDR1 is SGHVS and CDR2 is FQNEAQ. The CDR3 length is 14 residues. CDR3 bases: TGTGCCAGCAAGGTCGGGACAGGGGATCAGCCCCAGCATTTT. Amino acids: CASKVGTGDQPQHF.

The chain has TRBV9 and TRBJ1-2, with D possibly being TRBD1 (6 bases). This CDR3 has 16 amino acids. The V end was cut by 2 bases, the J end by 5 bases, with 19 bases between. Germline CDR1 SGDLS, CDR2 YYNGEE. Here the CDR3 reads CASSVDLTGRMYGYTF. The CDR3 region has the DNA TGTGCCAGCAGCGTGGATCTGACAGGAAGGATGTATGGCTACACCTTC.

The chain joins TRBV7-2 to TRBJ2-1; 11 nucleotides match TRBD2. V lost 1 base and J lost 9; bases outside the gene matches: 8. Germline V gene lookup returns CDR1 SGHTA and CDR2 FQGNSA. The CDR3 contains 16 residues. CDR3 residues: CASSLESSGRRFEQFF. Here the CDR3 DNA reads TGTGCCAGCAGCTTAGAGTCTAGCGGGAGGAGATTTGAGCAGTTCTTC. Full variable domain (remainder filled in from reference TRBV7-2 and TRBJ2-1): GAGVSQSPSNKVTEKGKDVELRCDPISGHTALYWYRQSLGQGLEFLIYFQGNSAPDKSGLPSDRFSAERTGGSVSTLTIQRTQQEDSAVYLCASSLESSGRRFEQFFGPGTRLTVL.

The chain is built from TRBV27 and TRBJ2-2; TRBD1 agrees at 9 bases. Germline lookup yields CDR1 MNHEY and CDR2 SMNVEV (reference sequence). After removal of 6 bases from V and 2 bases from J, the junction contained 7 bases not matched to a gene. This CDR3 is built from 16 residues. This chain's CDR3 is CASRLQGAINTGELFF. The CDR3 region has the DNA TGTGCCAGCAGACTACAGGGGGCCATTAACACCGGGGAGCTGTTTTTT.

The chain is built from TRBV11-2 and TRBJ2-1; 14 bases are shared with TRBD2. There are 17 residues in the CDR3. V lost 5 bases and J lost 0; bases outside the gene matches: 3. Germline values: CDR1 SGHAT, CDR2 FQNNGV. The CDR3, as DNA: TGTGCCAGCAGCGCCGGGACTAGCGGGAGCTCCTACAATGAGCAGTTCTTC. Amino acid sequence: CASSAGTSGSSYNEQFF.

Only one count was recorded for this clone. J is TRBJ1-3 and V is TRBV6-1; D gene unclear. The V end was cut by 2 bases, the J end by 8 bases, with 7 bases between. The CDR3 covers 12 residues. Germline V gene sequence: CDR1 MNHNS, CDR2 SASEGT. CDR3 nucleotide sequence: TGTGCCAGCAGTGAAACTCGAGACACCATATATTTT. As protein: CASSETRDTIYF.

V is TRBV7-2 and J is TRBJ1-5; D gene unclear. V was shortened by 1 base and J by 0 bases, with 7 bases between the two germline ends. CDR3 length: 15 residues. CDR1 is SGHTA, CDR2 FQGNSA, per germline. The CDR3 nucleotides read TGTGCCAGCAGCTTAGTCGAGAATAGCAATCAGCCCCAGCATTTT. The encoded protein is CASSLVENSNQPQHF. Using reference TRBV7-2 and TRBJ1-5 for the parts outside the CDR3, the full variable domain is GAGVSQSPSNKVTEKGKDVELRCDPISGHTALYWYRQSLGQGLEFLIYFQGNSAPDKSGLPSDRFSAERTGGSVSTLTIQRTQQEDSAVYLCASSLVENSNQPQHFGDGTRLSIL.

This chain joins TRBV28 and TRBJ1-2; D might be TRBD1 (6 bases). CDR1 is MDHEN and CDR2 is SYDVKM in the germline V gene. This CDR3 contains 14 residues. V was pared by 5 bases and J by 4 bases, with 14 bases between. For the CDR3, the DNA is TGTGCCAGCAGTATCCAGGGGTTCGGCTATGGCTACACCTTC. It specifies CASSIQGFGYGYTF.

The gene calls are TRBV5-1 and TRBJ2-7; weak D call: TRBD1 (6 bases). V was pared by 0 bases and J by 3 bases, with 10 bases between. Per the germline V gene, CDR1 is SGHRS and CDR2 is YFSETQ. This CDR3 spans 14 amino acids. The CDR3 DNA is TGCGCCAGCAGCTTGGCAGGGGATGACTACGAGCAGTACTTC. This translates into CASSLAGDDYEQYF.

CDR3 sequence (DNA): TGCAGTGCCGCTTACCTAGCAGGGCAGTTCTTC. It yields the protein CSAAYLAGQFF. The V and J genes are TRBV20-1 and TRBJ2-1, with D perhaps matching TRBD2 (5 bases). Germline CDR1 reads DFQATT; CDR2 reads SNEGSKA (reference sequence). The CDR3 is 11 residues long. V was cut by 6 bases and J by 12 bases, with 15 bases left in between.

The chain is built from TRBV27 and TRBJ1-2, with TRBD1 as a possible D gene (6 bases). Germline V gene data show CDR1 as MNHEY and CDR2 as SMNVEV (reference sequence). Trimming removed 3 bases from V and 4 bases from J, with 15 bases in between. The CDR3 totals 15 residues. CDR3 in DNA: TGTGCCAGCAGTTTTGCGGGGGCAGGGGTCTATGGCTACACCTTC. Translating it yields CASSFAGAGVYGYTF.